Listed below are T cell receptor beta chains from one sample, sequenced in a study of blood T cell repertoires in COVID-19. Generated by immunoSEQ multiplex PCR, the TCRdb table keeps only in-frame clones and is missing some. The sample lists about 160,000 clones, more than 60% occurring once. Sequenced sample: peripheral blood. The receptor source for this set is a man aged 60 to 75 with acute or convalescent COVID-19. CDR3s include the opening cysteine and the closing phenylalanine or tryptophan. D genes are given only for firm matches. Some rows have no size entry. The others give once, few or many, or a class for an expanded clone.

>TRBV5-1|few|TRBJ1-5|.
CASSLGPYSNQPQHF
TGCGCCAGCAGCTTGGGCCCCTATAGCAATCAGCCCCAGCATTTT
>TRBV7-9|.|TRBJ2-5|TRBD1
CASSTDRGGETQYF
TGTGCCAGCAGTACTGACAGGGGTGGAGAGACCCAGTACTTC
>TRBV7-8|.|TRBJ2-6|TRBD1
CASSPRAPGQGAGANVLTF
TGTGCCAGCAGCCCCCGGGCCCCTGGACAGGGGGCTGGGGCCAACGTCCTGACTTTC
>TRBV6-1|.|TRBJ2-3|TRBD2
CASSEYKPGGASTDTQYF
TGTGCCAGCAGTGAATACAAACCGGGGGGTGCTAGCACAGATACGCAGTATTTT
>TRBV6-5|.|TRBJ1-1|TRBD1
CASSTGQGATEAFF
TGTGCCAGCAGTACGGGACAGGGGGCTACTGAAGCTTTCTTT
>TRBV9|.|TRBJ2-1|TRBD2
CASSPGTSGNYNEQFF
TGTGCCAGCAGCCCCGGGACTAGCGGGAACTACAATGAGCAGTTCTTC
>TRBV5-4|.|TRBJ1-6|TRBD1
CASSTTGRSYNSPLHF
TGTGCCAGCAGCACGACAGGGCGCTCCTATAATTCACCCCTCCACTTT
>TRBV5-6|.|TRBJ1-3|.
CASSLYSGNTIYF
TGTGCCAGCAGCTTGTACTCTGGAAACACCATATATTTT
>TRBV14|few|TRBJ1-2|TRBD1
CASSQVGDSYGYTF
TGTGCCAGCAGCCAAGTTGGGGACAGCTATGGCTACACCTTC
>TRBV11-2|once|TRBJ2-7|.
CASSAAFTYEQYF
TGTGCCAGCAGCGCGGCCTTTACCTACGAGCAGTACTTC
>TRBV12-5|.|TRBJ1-4|TRBD1
CASGMTGFKEKLFF
TGTGCTAGTGGGATGACAGGGTTTAAGGAAAAACTGTTTTTT
>TRBV7-9|.|TRBJ2-7|TRBD1
CASSLTQGAHEQYF
TGTGCCAGCAGCCTAACCCAGGGGGCCCACGAGCAGTACTTC
>TRBV9|once|TRBJ2-1|.
CASSPYPGEQFF
TGTGCCAGCAGCCCCTACCCCGGTGAGCAGTTCTTC
>TRBV29-1|.|TRBJ2-3|TRBD2
CSVAGAGVSTDTQYF
TGCAGCGTTGCGGGAGCGGGGGTAAGCACAGATACGCAGTATTTT
>TRBV30|.|TRBJ1-1|TRBD1
CAWSWTGMNTEAFF
TGTGCCTGGAGTTGGACAGGGATGAACACTGAAGCTTTCTTT
>TRBV7-9|.|TRBJ2-7|TRBD1
CASSLEGDRGLYEQYF
TGTGCCAGCAGCTTAGAGGGGGACAGGGGGCTGTACGAGCAGTACTTC
>TRBV4-3|.|TRBJ1-4|TRBD1
CASSQETGLKLFF
TGCGCCAGCAGCCAAGAGACAGGGCTGAAACTGTTTTTT
>TRBV24-1|once|TRBJ2-3|.
CATSGGITGTRNTDTQYF
TGTGCCACCAGTGGGGGAATTACAGGGACCCGAAACACAGATACGCAGTATTTT
>TRBV6-2/TRBV6-3|.|TRBJ2-3|.
CASSQPPSDTQYF
TGTGCCAGCAGTCAACCCCCTAGCGATACGCAGTATTTT
>TRBV3-1/TRBV3-2|.|TRBJ1-1|TRBD1
CASSQGSGDREAFF
TGTGCCAGCAGCCAAGGCTCGGGGGACAGGGAAGCTTTCTTT
>TRBV5-1|.|TRBJ1-3|.
CASSLDGGYSGNTIYF
TGCGCCAGCAGCTTGGACGGGGGTTACTCTGGAAACACCATATATTTT
>TRBV5-5|.|TRBJ2-3|TRBD1
CASSLDSGTGFTDTQYF
TGTGCCAGCAGCTTGGACTCCGGGACAGGATTCACAGATACGCAGTATTTT
>TRBV12-3/TRBV12-4|.|TRBJ1-1|.
CASTLHSNTEAFF
TGTGCCAGCACCCTTCACAGTAACACTGAAGCTTTCTTT
>TRBV3-1/TRBV3-2|.|TRBJ2-7|TRBD2
CASSRSGGASYEQYF
TGTGCCAGCAGCCGCTCCGGGGGGGCCTCGTACGAGCAGTACTTC
>TRBV7-2|.|TRBJ2-7|.
CASSDAFPGTRPYEQYF
TGTGCCAGCAGCGACGCATTCCCCGGGACAAGACCCTACGAGCAGTACTTC
>TRBV3-1/TRBV3-2|.|TRBJ1-2|.
CASGATGIHTF
TGTGCCAGCGGGGCTACAGGGATCCATACCTTC
>TRBV5-1|.|TRBJ2-2|TRBD1
CASSLEGQGGTGELFF
TGCGCCAGCAGCTTGGAGGGACAGGGAGGGACCGGGGAGCTGTTTTTT
>TRBV7-2|.|TRBJ2-7|TRBD1
CASSVRGQGHYEQYF
TGTGCCAGCAGCGTACGAGGACAGGGTCACTACGAGCAGTACTTC
>TRBV3-1/TRBV3-2|.|TRBJ2-1|.
CASSLQGNEQFF
TGTGCCAGCAGCCTTCAGGGAAATGAGCAGTTCTTC
>TRBV6-5|.|TRBJ1-3|.
CASSRGPGNTIYF
TGTGCCAGCAGTAGGGGCCCTGGAAACACCATATATTTT
>TRBV6-1|.|TRBJ1-5|TRBD1
CASSGQTGGSNQPQHF
TGTGCCAGCAGTGGCCAGACAGGGGGCAGCAATCAGCCCCAGCATTTT
>TRBV10-3|.|TRBJ1-1|TRBD1
CAIRGTANTEAFF
TGTGCCATCAGGGGGACAGCCAACACTGAAGCTTTCTTT
>TRBV2|.|TRBJ1-1|.
CASSQGPRSTEAFF
TGTGCCAGCAGTCAGGGTCCAAGAAGCACTGAAGCTTTCTTT
>TRBV29-1|.|TRBJ2-2|.
CSVAGGQLTGELFF
TGCAGCGTTGCTGGGGGCCAATTAACCGGGGAGCTGTTTTTT
>TRBV7-9|.|TRBJ1-1|TRBD1
CASSSSTGGNTEAFF
TGTGCCAGCAGCAGCTCGACAGGGGGGAACACTGAAGCTTTCTTT
>TRBV30|.|TRBJ1-2|.
CAWSGPSPGQFGYTF
TGTGCCTGGAGTGGACCTAGCCCGGGACAATTTGGCTACACCTTC
>TRBV30|.|TRBJ2-3|.
CAWSNRYGTDTQYF
TGTGCCTGGTCAAACAGGTACGGCACAGATACGCAGTATTTT
>TRBV19|.|TRBJ2-2|.
CASSIFRNTGELFF
TGTGCCAGTAGTATCTTTCGGAACACCGGGGAGCTGTTTTTT
>TRBV6-5|.|TRBJ2-7|TRBD1
CASSYSTGGAYEQYF
TGTGCCAGCAGTTACTCGACAGGGGGTGCCTACGAGCAGTACTTC
>TRBV2|.|TRBJ1-1|.
CASSEDGDTEAFF
TGTGCCAGCAGTGAAGACGGAGACACTGAAGCTTTCTTT
>TRBV9|.|TRBJ2-2|TRBD1
CASSPRPDRDTGELFF
TGTGCCAGCAGCCCGCGGCCGGACAGGGACACCGGGGAGCTGTTTTTT
>TRBV6-5|.|TRBJ2-7|TRBD1
CASSHPGQEAQQYF
TGTGCCAGCAGTCACCCGGGACAGGAGGCTCAGCAGTACTTC
>TRBV29-1|once|TRBJ2-3|.
CSGKDRVTDTQYF
TGCAGCGGCAAAGACAGAGTAACAGATACGCAGTATTTT
>TRBV7-9|once|TRBJ2-1|TRBD2
CASSLASGGDEQFF
TGTGCCAGCAGCTTAGCTAGCGGGGGCGATGAGCAGTTCTTC